These 28 T cell receptor beta chains were all obtained from the same sample, sequenced in a study of T-cell reconstitution after alpha-beta-depleted transplantation in children. It was with unique molecular identifiers that the TCRbeta library was prepared. TCRdb redid the calling of the PCR reads with MiXCR, one entry per CDR3 protein. The data show 110,000 or so distinct CDR3 sequences, with about 6% seen just once and 20% to 25% held by the top ten. This specimen was PBMCs, mostly from graft donor cells, taken 360 days after TCRalphabeta/CD19-depleted stem cell transplant. The receptors derive from a male patient between 2 and 9 years old who had a stem cell transplant for acute lymphoblastic leukemia, so the T cells may come from the graft donor.

This clonotype was detected ten times or more. CDR3 sequence reads: CASSSPYGLYEQYF. DNA for the CDR3: TGTGCCAGCAGCTCCCCCTACGGCCTCTACGAGCAGTACTTC. The rearrangement links TRBV7-2 to TRBJ2-7, with D unresolved. Trimming removed 4 bases from V and 3 bases from J, with 13 bases in between. From germline, CDR1 is SGHTA and CDR2 FQGNSA. The CDR3 runs 14 residues. The full variable domain, rest sourced from reference TRBV7-2 and TRBJ2-7, is GAGVSQSPSNKVTEKGKDVELRCDPISGHTALYWYRQSLGQGLEFLIYFQGNSAPDKSGLPSDRFSAERTGGSVSTLTIQRTQQEDSAVYLCASSSPYGLYEQYFGPGTRLTVT.

This clonotype was seen more than once but under ten times. This chain joins TRBV9 and TRBJ2-3, with no clear D. CDR1 and CDR2 (germline): SGDLS, YYNGEE. V was clipped by 3 bases and J by 2 bases, with 16 bases between them. CDR3 length: 16 residues. CDR3 sequence reads: CASSGRQGQTTDTQYF. The CDR3, as DNA: TGTGCCAGCAGCGGACGACAAGGGCAGACCACAGATACGCAGTATTTT.

This clonotype was seen repeatedly, ten times or more. The chain couples TRBV19 to TRBJ2-4; no firm D call. There are 16 residues in the CDR3. Trimming shortened V by 1 base and J by 0 bases, and 10 bases separated the two germline ends. Germline V gives CDR1 LNHDA, CDR2 SQIVND (reference sequence). The CDR3 is CASSIGGTLAKNIQYF. CDR3 DNA sequence: TGTGCCAGTAGTATAGGGGGTACCCTAGCCAAAAACATTCAGTACTTC.

This chain connects TRBV7-2 to TRBJ2-3; weak D call: TRBD1 (5 bases). The CDR3 is 16 residues long. V was cut by 1 base and J by 6 bases, with 17 bases left in between. Germline V lookup: CDR1 SGHTA, CDR2 FQGNSA. The CDR3 DNA is TGTGCCAGCAGCTTAGAGGTGGGATGGGGCTGGGATACGCAGTATTTT. Protein sequence: CASSLEVGWGWDTQYF. Together with reference TRBV7-2 and TRBJ2-3, the CDR3 gives the full variable domain: GAGVSQSPSNKVTEKGKDVELRCDPISGHTALYWYRQSLGQGLEFLIYFQGNSAPDKSGLPSDRFSAERTGGSVSTLTIQRTQQEDSAVYLCASSLEVGWGWDTQYFGPGTRLTVL.

This clonotype was seen repeatedly, ten times or more. This chain joins TRBV2 and TRBJ1-5; no definite D call. The CDR3 sequence is 13 residues long. V was shortened by 3 bases and J by 7 bases, with 10 bases between the two germline ends. Per the germline V gene, CDR1 is SNHLY and CDR2 is FYNNEI. CDR3 protein: CASSEPGLQPQHF. CDR3 nucleotide sequence: TGTGCCAGCAGTGAGCCGGGATTGCAGCCCCAGCATTTT.

This clonotype was counted ten times or more. This chain links TRBV6-1 with TRBJ2-7, with D perhaps TRBD2 (6 bases). The V gene's germline CDR1 is MNHNS and CDR2 SASEGT. The CDR3 totals 15 residues. The V end was cut by 8 bases, the J end by 4 bases, with 21 bases between. The CDR3 reads CASVDPVGGYYEQYF. The CDR3 nucleotides are TGTGCCAGCGTAGATCCGGTCGGAGGGTATTACGAGCAGTACTTC.

This clonotype was seen repeatedly, ten times or more. This rearrangement joins TRBV5-6 to TRBJ2-1, with 10 bases identical to TRBD2. Germline loops: CDR1 SGHDT, CDR2 YYEEEE. The CDR3 extends over 16 amino acids. Trimming at V came to 3 bases and at J to 6 bases, leaving 9 bases not matched to a gene. This chain's CDR3 is CASSSWTSGEGNEQFF. The CDR3 nucleotides read TGTGCCAGCAGCTCCTGGACTAGCGGTGAGGGCAATGAGCAGTTCTTC.

The chain couples TRBV7-9 to TRBJ2-2; D assignment may be TRBD1 or TRBD2 (5 bases each). V was trimmed by 7 bases and J by 1 base, leaving 13 bases between them. The CDR3 contains 15 residues. Germline values: CDR1 SEHNR, CDR2 FQNEAQ (reference sequence). In nucleotides, the CDR3 is TGTGCCAGCACCCGAGGGGCGGAGAACACCGGGGAGCTGTTTTTT. Translated: CASTRGAENTGELFF.

The sample holds many counts of this clonotype. The chain recombines TRBV7-8 with TRBJ2-3; D ambiguous. Trimming pared 5 bases from V and 2 bases from J, leaving 11 bases between. The CDR3 covers 14 residues. CDR1 is SGHVS and CDR2 is FQNEAQ in the germline V gene. CDR3 bases: TGTGCCAGCAGCGCCGAGCTTACCACAGATACGCAGTATTTT. This sequence encodes CASSAELTTDTQYF.

This clonotype was counted at least ten times. The chain carries TRBV7-9 and TRBJ2-4, with D perhaps matching TRBD2 (5 bases). This CDR3 contains 18 residues. Germline-derived CDR1 and CDR2 are SEHNR and FQNEAQ (reference sequence). V was shortened by 5 bases and J by 0 bases, with 20 bases between the two germline ends. DNA of the CDR3: TGTGCCAGCAGCCCTCCAGGCGGAGGACCTCTAGCCAAAAACATTCAGTACTTC. Protein sequence: CASSPPGGGPLAKNIQYF.

This clonotype was observed at least ten times. The chain has TRBV10-3 and TRBJ1-4, with D perhaps TRBD1 (6 bases). Germline V gene sequence: CDR1 ENHRY, CDR2 SYGVKD. V was cut by 6 bases and J by 10 bases, with 9 bases left in between. The CDR3 has 11 residues. CDR3 sequence: CAIRIGGKLFF. CDR3 nucleotides: TGTGCCATCAGAATAGGGGGAAAACTGTTTTTT.

A few counts support this clonotype. This sequence joins TRBV12-5 and TRBJ2-3; no firm D call. The CDR3 consists of 15 residues. The V gene's germline CDR1 is LGHNT and CDR2 FRNRAP. V lost 0 bases, J lost 0 bases, and 7 bases lay in between. The CDR3 DNA sequence: TGTGCTAGTGGTTTGGTAATTGGGAGCACAGATACGCAGTATTTT. This gives the protein CASGLVIGSTDTQYF.

In this sample, this clonotype turned up a few times. The chain uses TRBV7-6 and TRBJ2-1; D gene unclear. Trimming stripped 0 bases from V and 9 bases from J, with 6 bases between. The CDR3 sequence is 12 residues long. Germline values: CDR1 SGHVS, CDR2 FNYEAQ. The DNA of the CDR3 is TGTGCCAGCAGCTTAGCGGGTGCTGAGCAGTTCTTC. Translating it yields CASSLAGAEQFF.

This clonotype was detected a few times. The chain links TRBV5-5 to TRBJ1-1; a weak D match, TRBD1 (5 bases). Germline V lookup: CDR1 SGHKS, CDR2 YYEKEE (reference sequence). The V gene lost 2 bases and the J gene lost 5 bases, with 19 bases spanning the gap. This CDR3 is built from 16 residues. The CDR3 DNA sequence: TGTGCCAGCAGCTTAGCGTTGGGGACTCGGGGGACTGAAGCTTTCTTT. Encoded protein: CASSLALGTRGTEAFF.

V and J are TRBV4-3 and TRBJ2-7, with D perhaps TRBD1 or TRBD2 (5 bases each). The germline V gene encodes CDR1 LGHNA and CDR2 YSLEER. This CDR3 contains 17 residues. Trimming left V 0 bases short and J 3 bases short, with 18 bases between. CDR3 amino acids: CASSQDERGDASYEQYF. The CDR3, as DNA: TGCGCCAGCAGCCAAGATGAGAGAGGGGATGCCAGCTACGAGCAGTACTTC.

At least ten counts were recorded for this clonotype. The V and J genes are TRBV10-3 and TRBJ2-7; 12 bases fit TRBD1. Germline trimming cut 6 bases from V and 4 bases from J; bases unmatched to any gene: 4. CDR3 length equals 14 residues. Germline V lookup: CDR1 ENHRY, CDR2 SYGVKD. CDR3 sequence (DNA): TGTGCCATCAGGGGGACAGGGGGCGAGTACGAGCAGTACTTC. Translated, it gives CAIRGTGGEYEQYF.

V gene TRBV28 combines with J gene TRBJ2-7; D is ambiguous. The V gene lost 7 bases and the J gene lost 1 base, with 8 bases spanning the gap. The CDR3 runs 12 residues. Germline CDR1 MDHEN, CDR2 SYDVKM. The CDR3 loop reads CASTQSSYEQYF. In DNA form, the CDR3 reads TGTGCCAGCACTCAGAGTTCCTACGAGCAGTACTTC.

This clonotype was counted ten times or more. This chain links TRBV4-2 with TRBJ2-7; D gene uncertain. CDR1 is LGHNA and CDR2 is YNFKEQ in the germline V gene. Trimming took 5 bases from V and 6 from J, leaving 11 bases between them. This CDR3 region has 12 residues. The CDR3 loop reads CASSGSLPEQYF. The CDR3 nucleotides read TGTGCCAGCAGCGGAAGTCTGCCCGAGCAGTACTTC.

This clonotype was detected many times. The chain links TRBV28 to TRBJ2-5, with a weak D call TRBD1 (6 bases). V lost 5 bases to trimming and J lost 2 bases, with 9 bases between them. CDR3 length: 13 amino acids. Per the germline V gene, CDR1 is MDHEN and CDR2 is SYDVKM. CDR3 DNA sequence: TGTGCCAGCAGTACAGGGTTACAAGAGACCCAGTACTTC. It translates to CASSTGLQETQYF. Together with reference TRBV28 and TRBJ2-5, the CDR3 gives the full variable domain: DVKVTQSSRYLVKRTGEKVFLECVQDMDHENMFWYRQDPGLGLRLIYFSYDVKMKEKGDIPEGYSVSREKKERFSLILESASTNQTSMYLCASSTGLQETQYFGPGTRLLVL.

There are many counts of this clonotype. This chain connects TRBV6-2 or TRBV6-3 to TRBJ1-2; D is possibly TRBD1 (5 bases). Per germline, CDR1 MNHEY and CDR2 SVGEGT. Trimming took 6 bases from V and 0 from J, leaving 8 bases between them. The CDR3 totals 13 residues. CDR3 DNA sequence: TGTGCCAGCAGACTGGACACTAACTATGGCTACACCTTC. Translated, it gives CASRLDTNYGYTF.

At least ten counts were recorded for this clonotype. The chain carries TRBV5-6 and TRBJ2-5; 7 bases align to TRBD2. The V gene's germline CDR1 is SGHDT and CDR2 YYEEEE. After removal of 2 bases from V and 4 bases from J, the junction contained 5 bases not matched to a gene. This CDR3 region has 14 residues. DNA for the CDR3: TGTGCCAGCAGCTTAAAACAGCGGGGAGAGACCCAGTACTTC. Amino acid sequence: CASSLKQRGETQYF.

The chain carries TRBV11-2 and TRBJ2-7, with 7 bases aligning to TRBD2. With V trimmed by 6 bases and J by 2 bases, 22 bases remained unmatched. The CDR3 is 19 amino acids. The germline V gene has CDR1 SGHAT and CDR2 FQNNGV. The CDR3 here is CASRPGSSREGESPYEQYF. For the CDR3, the DNA is TGTGCCAGCAGACCTGGGTCCTCTAGGGAGGGAGAGAGCCCCTACGAGCAGTACTTC.

This clonotype was seen ten or more times. The CDR3 loop reads CSARSVGVTSYEQYF. The CDR3 region has the DNA TGCAGTGCTAGGTCCGTGGGGGTTACATCCTACGAGCAGTACTTC. The chain links TRBV20-1 to TRBJ2-7; possibly TRBD1 or TRBD2 for D (5 bases each). The V gene lost 3 bases and the J gene lost 1 base, with 16 bases spanning the gap. This CDR3 region has 15 residues. The germline V gene has CDR1 DFQATT and CDR2 SNEGSKA (reference sequence).

This clonotype came up many times. The rearrangement joins TRBV13 to TRBJ2-3; 9 positions match TRBD2. The CDR3 length is 18 residues. The germline V gene encodes CDR1 PRHDT and CDR2 FYEKMQ (reference sequence). The trim removed 6 bases at V and 6 bases at J, leaving 19 bases unmatched. This CDR3 reads CASSGPQPTSGPTDTQYF. For the CDR3, the DNA is TGTGCCAGCAGTGGGCCCCAACCGACTAGCGGACCGACGGATACGCAGTATTTT.

This clonotype was seen repeatedly, ten times or more. The chain carries TRBV6-1 and TRBJ1-2, with 7 bases fitting TRBD1. This CDR3 has 18 residues. V lost 5 bases and J lost 4; bases outside the gene matches: 19. The germline V gene encodes CDR1 MNHNS and CDR2 SASEGT. The CDR3 DNA follows: TGTGCCAGCAGTCCCGGTTTAATCGCCAGGGGGTTTAGCTATGGCTACACCTTC. Translating it yields CASSPGLIARGFSYGYTF.

This clonotype was detected only a few times. The rearrangement links TRBV28 to TRBJ1-5; a possible D gene is TRBD1 (5 bases). The V gene lost 5 bases and the J gene lost 5 bases, with 10 bases spanning the gap. From germline, CDR1 is MDHEN and CDR2 SYDVKM. The CDR3 is 13 residues long. The CDR3: CASSPGFHQPQHF. Here the CDR3 DNA reads TGTGCCAGCAGTCCAGGGTTCCATCAGCCCCAGCATTTT.

This clonotype was observed at least ten times. The gene calls are TRBV5-1 and TRBJ1-1; the D gene is possibly TRBD1 (6 bases). With 4 bases removed from V and 0 bases from J, the gap between germline ends came to 22 bases. This CDR3 comprises 18 residues. Germline V lookup: CDR1 SGHRS, CDR2 YFSETQ. The CDR3 nucleotides are TGCGCCAGCAGCCCCCCCGGGACAACCGGCCGGATGAACACTGAAGCTTTCTTT. Its protein is CASSPPGTTGRMNTEAFF.

As to this clonotype: Possible read error: a much larger clone is one base away. The CDR3 does not end in the conserved phenylalanine or tryptophan, so this is likely a read error. The rearrangement links TRBV14 to TRBJ2-5; D call uncertain. V was cut by 1 base and J by 7 bases, with 10 bases left in between. Germline V gene lookup returns CDR1 SGHDN and CDR2 FVKESK. The CDR3 is 13 amino acids. The CDR3 reads CASSQVPLTTQYL. The CDR3 coding sequence is TGTGCCAGCAGCCAAGTCCCCCTCACGACCCAGTACTTG.